A selection of T cell receptor beta chains follows, all from one sample in a study of blood T cell repertoires in COVID-19. Assay used: immunoSEQ multiplex PCR; TCRdb lists only in-frame clones, some missing. The sample shows approximately 160,000 clones, 81% of them seen only once. Sequenced input: peripheral blood. The receptor set was obtained from a man aged 55-75 years with active or convalescent COVID-19. CDR3s leave out the opening cysteine and the closing phenylalanine or tryptophan. Not all rows give a size; the values are once, few, many and, for expanded clones, a class.

j_call: TRBJ2-3
v_call: TRBV5-1
cdr3_length: 14
clone_size: .
cdr3_aa: ASSSGTSGNTDTQY

j_call: TRBJ2-3
v_call: TRBV19
cdr3_length: 12
clone_size: once
cdr3_aa: ASSTGTGWDTQY

j_call: TRBJ2-7
v_call: TRBV3-1/TRBV3-2
cdr3_length: 11
clone_size: .
cdr3_aa: ASSLGSSYEQY

j_call: TRBJ1-1
v_call: TRBV2
cdr3_length: 13
clone_size: .
cdr3_aa: ASSLGLIGNTEAF

j_call: TRBJ1-1
v_call: TRBV18
cdr3_length: 12
clone_size: .
cdr3_aa: ASSPEGGRTEAF

j_call: TRBJ1-2
v_call: TRBV12-3/TRBV12-4
cdr3_length: 10
clone_size: .
cdr3_aa: ASRTGNYGYT

j_call: TRBJ2-7
v_call: TRBV5-4
cdr3_length: 11
clone_size: .
cdr3_aa: ASSFGQLYEQY

j_call: TRBJ2-3
v_call: TRBV9
cdr3_length: 12
clone_size: medium-sized
cdr3_aa: ASSERGITDTQY

j_call: TRBJ2-1
v_call: TRBV5-1
cdr3_length: 17
clone_size: few
cdr3_aa: ASSLLGLAGTTSYNEQF

j_call: TRBJ2-7
v_call: TRBV9
cdr3_length: 12
clone_size: .
cdr3_aa: ASSPLGGSYEQY

j_call: TRBJ2-6
v_call: TRBV4-2
cdr3_length: 17
clone_size: .
cdr3_aa: ASSQEWAGGASGANVLT

j_call: TRBJ1-2
v_call: TRBV7-9
cdr3_length: 12
clone_size: .
cdr3_aa: ASSLDSANYGYT

j_call: TRBJ1-1
v_call: TRBV6-5
cdr3_length: 12
clone_size: .
cdr3_aa: ASTQGGANTEAF

j_call: TRBJ2-1
v_call: TRBV10-3
cdr3_length: 13
clone_size: .
cdr3_aa: AISEWENQGNWQF

j_call: TRBJ2-7
v_call: TRBV28
cdr3_length: 15
clone_size: many
cdr3_aa: ASSLEGTSGIWYEQY